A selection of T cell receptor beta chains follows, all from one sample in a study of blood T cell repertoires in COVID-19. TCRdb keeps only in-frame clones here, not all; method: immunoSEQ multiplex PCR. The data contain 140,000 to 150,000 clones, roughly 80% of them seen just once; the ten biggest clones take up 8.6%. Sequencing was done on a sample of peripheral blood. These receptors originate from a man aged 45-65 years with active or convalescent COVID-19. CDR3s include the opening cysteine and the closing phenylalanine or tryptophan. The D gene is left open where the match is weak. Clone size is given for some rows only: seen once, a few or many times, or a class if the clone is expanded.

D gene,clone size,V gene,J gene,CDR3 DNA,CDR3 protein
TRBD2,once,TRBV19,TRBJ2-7,TGTGCCAGTAGTAACGGACTAGCGGGGGAGCAGTACTTC,CASSNGLAGEQYF
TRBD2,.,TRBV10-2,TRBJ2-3,TGCGCCAGCAGTGGCCGCCCTAGCGGGCCTAGCACAGATACGCAGTATTTT,CASSGRPSGPSTDTQYF
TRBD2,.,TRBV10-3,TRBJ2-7,TGTGCCATCAGTGAGCTACTAGCGTCCAGCTCCTACGAGCAGTACTTC,CAISELLASSSYEQYF
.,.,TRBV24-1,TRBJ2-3,TGTGCCACCAGTAGTCCGGCGGAGGTACCGTCAGATACGCAGTATTTT,CATSSPAEVPSDTQYF
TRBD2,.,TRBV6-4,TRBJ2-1,TGTGCCAGCAGTGAACTAGCGGGACAGTCCTACAATGAGCAGTTCTTC,CASSELAGQSYNEQFF
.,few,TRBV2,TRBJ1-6,TGTGCCAGCAGGTCGACAGCCCGTCATTCACCCCTCCACTTT,CASRSTARHSPLHF
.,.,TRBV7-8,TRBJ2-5,TGTGCCAGCAGCCCCAGGATCCAAGAGACCCAGTACTTC,CASSPRIQETQYF
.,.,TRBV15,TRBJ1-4,TGTGCCACCAGCAGAGATGGAGAGCCCGCAGAAAAACTGTTTTTT,CATSRDGEPAEKLFF
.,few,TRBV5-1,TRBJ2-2,TGCGCCAGCAGCTTGCAGGGGCTATTGAACACCGGGGAGCTGTTTTTT,CASSLQGLLNTGELFF
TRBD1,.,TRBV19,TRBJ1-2,TGTGCCACCGAACCTACAGGGGGCGCGTACTATGGCTACACCTTC,CATEPTGGAYYGYTF
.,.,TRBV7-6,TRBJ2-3,TGTGCCAGCAGCTTAATGACAGCCACTTCTAGCACAGATACGCAGTATTTT,CASSLMTATSSTDTQYF
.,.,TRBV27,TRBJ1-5,TGTGCCAGCAGTTTATCCGTCACAGGGATCAATCAGCCCCAGCATTTT,CASSLSVTGINQPQHF
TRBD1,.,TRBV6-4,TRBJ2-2,TGTGCCAGCAGCGAACAGGGGATGAACACCGGGGAGCTGTTTTTT,CASSEQGMNTGELFF
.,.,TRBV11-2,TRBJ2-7,TGTGCCAGCAGCTTAGGTTTGGCAGAAGCCTACGAGCAGTACTTC,CASSLGLAEAYEQYF
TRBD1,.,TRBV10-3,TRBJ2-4,TGTGCCATCAGTGAAGGGGGCGACATTCAGTACTTC,CAISEGGDIQYF
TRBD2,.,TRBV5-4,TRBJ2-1,TGTGCCAGCAGCTTGCCTCTAGCGGGCAACTCCTACAATGAGCAGTTCTTC,CASSLPLAGNSYNEQFF
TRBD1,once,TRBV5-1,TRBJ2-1,TGCGCCAGCAGCGAGGGACAGAACAATGAGCAGTTCTTC,CASSEGQNNEQFF
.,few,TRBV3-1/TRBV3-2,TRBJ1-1,TGTGCCAGCAGCCAAGGGACAGTAACTGAAGCTTTCTTT,CASSQGTVTEAFF
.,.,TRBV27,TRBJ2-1,TGTGCCAGCAGTAAAAGCGGTATTGAGCAGTTCTTC,CASSKSGIEQFF
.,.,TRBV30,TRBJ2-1,TGTGCCTGGAGTCAGGACAATGAGCAGTTCTTC,CAWSQDNEQFF
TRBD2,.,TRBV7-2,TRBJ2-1,TGTGCCAGCAGCTTAGGGACTAGCGGGAGTGAGCAGTTCTTC,CASSLGTSGSEQFF
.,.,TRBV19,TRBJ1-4,TGTGCCAGTAGTACGCCGGGAGCACCTTCCCCCAGCGGAAAACTGTTTTTT,CASSTPGAPSPSGKLFF
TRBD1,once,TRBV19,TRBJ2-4,TGTGCCAGTAGTAACCCCGGGACAGGAGCCAAAAACATTCAGTACTTC,CASSNPGTGAKNIQYF
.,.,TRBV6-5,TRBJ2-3,TGTGCGGTGGCTAGCGCAACGACAGATACGCAGTATTTT,CAVASATTDTQYF
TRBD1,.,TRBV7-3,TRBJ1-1,TGTGCCAGCAGCAAGACAGGGAACCCTGAAGCTTTCTTT,CASSKTGNPEAFF
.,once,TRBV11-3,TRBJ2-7,TGTGCCAGCAGCTTAGAGGGAGACTACGAGCAGTACTTC,CASSLEGDYEQYF
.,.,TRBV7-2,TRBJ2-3,TGTGCCAGCAGCTTAGAGGTGGCGGTTGGGGGGGATACGCAGTATTTT,CASSLEVAVGGDTQYF
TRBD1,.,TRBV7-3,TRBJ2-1,TGTGCCAGCAGCCCTCTCGGGACAGGGGGGTACAATGAGCAGTTCTTC,CASSPLGTGGYNEQFF
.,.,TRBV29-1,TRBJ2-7,TGCAGCGTTGAAGATCGGGGCTACGAGCAGTACTTC,CSVEDRGYEQYF
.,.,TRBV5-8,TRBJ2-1,TGTGCCAGCAGCTCGAGACTAGTGGCCTACAATGAGCAGTTCTTC,CASSSRLVAYNEQFF
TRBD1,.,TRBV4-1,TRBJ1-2,TGCGCCAGCAGCCAGAGGACAGGGGCTAACTATGGCTACACCTTC,CASSQRTGANYGYTF
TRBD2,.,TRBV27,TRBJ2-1,TGTGCCAGCAGTTGGGCTAGCGGATACAATGAGCAGTTCTTC,CASSWASGYNEQFF
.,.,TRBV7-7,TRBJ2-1,TGTGCCAGCAGCTCCCTCAAGCCCCCGAGCTCCTACAATGAGCAGTTCTTC,CASSSLKPPSSYNEQFF